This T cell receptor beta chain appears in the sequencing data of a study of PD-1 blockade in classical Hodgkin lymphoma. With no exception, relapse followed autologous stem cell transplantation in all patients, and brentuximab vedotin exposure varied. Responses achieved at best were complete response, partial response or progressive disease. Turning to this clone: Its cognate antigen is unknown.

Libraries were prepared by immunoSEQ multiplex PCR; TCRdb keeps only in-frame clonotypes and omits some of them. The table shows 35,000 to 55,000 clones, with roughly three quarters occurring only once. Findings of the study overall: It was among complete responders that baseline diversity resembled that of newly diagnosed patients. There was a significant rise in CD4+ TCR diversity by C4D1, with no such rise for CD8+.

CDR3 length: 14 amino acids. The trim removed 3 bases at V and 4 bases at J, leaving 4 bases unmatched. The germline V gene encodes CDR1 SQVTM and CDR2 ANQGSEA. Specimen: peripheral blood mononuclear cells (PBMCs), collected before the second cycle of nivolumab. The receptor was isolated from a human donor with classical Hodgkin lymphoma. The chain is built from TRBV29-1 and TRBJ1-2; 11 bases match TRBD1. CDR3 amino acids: CSVDEGQGVYGYTF. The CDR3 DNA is TGCAGCGTTGACGAGGGACAGGGGGTCTATGGCTACACCTTC. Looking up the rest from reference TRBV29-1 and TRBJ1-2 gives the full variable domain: SAVISQKPSRDICQRGTSLTIQCQVDSQVTMMFWYRQQPGQSLTLIATANQGSEATYESGFVIDKFPISRPNLTFSTLTVSNMSPEDSSIYLCSVDEGQGVYGYTFGSGTRLTVV.